Reported below is one T cell receptor (beta chain). Its recognized antigen is unknown. No much larger clone exists at a distance of one base, and base qualities are not known. At diagnosis, peripheral blood, uninvolved tumor-adjacent lung and tumor were collected and were preserved as a mix of fresh-frozen and FFPE material. Blood samples were analyzed as peripheral blood mononuclear cells for TCR repertoire profiling. This entry belongs to a study of T cells in localized non-small cell lung cancer (dated by TCRdb to the early 2020s). General notes on the study: The study examined T cell repertoires in under 300 patients with early-stage NSCLC and compared tumors with uninvolved tumor-adjacent lungs. The cohort was made up of a few hundred treatment-naive NSCLC patients whose localized lung tumors had been resected. Of the NSCLC patients, roughly 130 were male and approximately 110 were female, and the mean age was approximately 66 years. Overall study outcomes, separate from this receptor: Because the study design was exploratory, TCR variables were selected using unadjusted p-values without false-discovery rate correction. Because multi-region sequencing of the tumors was not done, intratumor heterogeneity could not be ruled out. Of the top 100 tumor clones, a median of roughly 53 were detected in paired uninvolved adjacent lung; around 30 were also among that lung's top 100. Uninvolved tumor-adjacent lung showed the highest T cell clonality, higher than tumor, which suggests more focused antigenic responses in the uninvolved tumor-adjacent lung. Higher blood T cell density associated with longer overall survival, while higher adjacent-lung clonality associated with shorter survival.

The V end gives up 5 bases and the J end 4 bases, leaving 4 bases in the junction not matched to a gene. The CDR3 sequence holds 13 residues, the cysteine and phenylalanine included. The read is trimmed to its CDR3 DNA, 39 bases read in frame from base 1. The CDR1 and CDR2 encoded by the germline V gene are SQVTM and ANQGSEA. The immunoSEQ Assay was used to sequence TCR beta CDR3 regions from DNA. The paper's data handling went like this. To compute T cell density, TCR beta template counts were normalized to usable DNA, which was estimated by amplifying housekeeping genes. Richness was estimated using the preseqR package, with extrapolation to 400,000 templates for PBMC samples and to 120,000 templates for tissue samples. Clonality was defined as one minus Pielou's evenness. To identify tissue-enriched TCRs, differential abundance testing was run on productive amino-acid clonotypes with a minimum total count of 5 and an alpha of 0.1. The Jaccard Index and the Morisita Overlap Index were used to measure repertoire overlap between compartments. GLIPH grouped TCR beta CDR3s together with public tetramer-defined viral CDR3s, and a viral motif had to include at least three viral sequences and show V-gene enrichment. TCRdb limited this immuneACCESS table to in-frame rearrangements with V and J called. A share of clones is missing; checked studies link under half to unresolved V genes, and the rest is unexplained. That table furnishes V, J and clone size, whereas the DNA furnished D and trimming. For this sample there are about 48,000 clones; about 80% appear just once. The ten largest make up 17% of the sample.

This receptor chain uses TRBV29-1 and TRBJ1-2; 10 of the junction bases match TRBD1. The sample in question was peripheral blood, obtained before any cancer treatment. This TCR was sampled from a man aged 40 to 75 with stage I squamous cell lung carcinoma. The CDR3 is CSVQDRGGYGYTF. The DNA is TGCAGCGTTCAGGACAGGGGGGGCTATGGCTACACCTTC.